These T cell receptor beta chains were read from a single sample in a study of regulatory T cells in long-lasting Graves disease. TCRdb re-derived calls from the multiplex PCR reads in MiXCR, one entry per CDR3 protein. The sample holds roughly 500,000 distinct CDR3 sequences, around an eighth seen once. These records were also assigned to another study, of T cells in Graves' hyperthyroidism and ophthalmopathy.

The input for sequencing was peripheral blood mononuclear cells (PBMCs), taken at new diagnosis, from a patient treated with antithyroid drugs. The receptors were gathered from a man aged 25 to 45 with Graves disease. Each CDR3 is given with its conserved first and last residue. Fields, in order: J gene, V gene, clone size, D gene, CDR3 DNA, CDR3 protein. A D gene is named only where the DNA matches it firmly. Some rows mark clone size as missing; the rest say once, few, many or name a class of expanded clone.

>TRBJ2-5|TRBV27|few|.
TGTGCCAGCAGAGGGGCAGGGGTGAAGACCCAGTACTTC
CASRGAGVKTQYF
>TRBJ2-1|TRBV7-7|few|TRBD1
TGTGCCAGCAGCTTAGGAAGGGGACAGGGCCCCTACAATGAGCAGTTCTTC
CASSLGRGQGPYNEQFF
>TRBJ2-3|TRBV3-1|many|TRBD2
TGTGCCAGCAGCCACGGGCGGGAGGTTGGAGATACGCAGTATTTT
CASSHGREVGDTQYF
>TRBJ2-3|TRBV12-3/TRBV12-4|.|.
TGTGCCAGCAGTTTAAACTTGGGGGAGGGCACAGATACGCAGTATTTT
CASSLNLGEGTDTQYF
>TRBJ2-2|TRBV11-2|few|.
TGTGCCAGCAGCTTATTACTGATTAACGCCGGGGAGCTGTTTTTT
CASSLLLINAGELFF
>TRBJ2-5|TRBV10-3|many|.
TGTGCCATCAGCCTCGGGACGCCACAAGAGACCCAGTACTTC
CAISLGTPQETQYF
>TRBJ1-2|TRBV12-3/TRBV12-4|many|TRBD1
TGTGCCAGCAGCTCATCCCGGGACAGGTTTGGCTACACCTTC
CASSSSRDRFGYTF
>TRBJ2-5|TRBV7-3|.|TRBD2
TGTGCCAGCAGCTTCCCGGGGGGGTCCCAGTACTTC
CASSFPGGSQYF
>TRBJ1-6|TRBV30|.|.
TGTGCCTGGACGCAGGGAAGCTCCTATAATTCACCCCTCCACTTT
CAWTQGSSYNSPLHF
>TRBJ2-3|TRBV15|many|.
TGTGCCACCAGCAGAGACGGGACTCTCTTCCCAGATACGCAGTATTTT
CATSRDGTLFPDTQYF
>TRBJ2-7|TRBV30|few|.
TGTGCCTGGAGTGTGGGCCTAGCGTCCTACGAGCAGTACTTC
CAWSVGLASYEQYF
>TRBJ1-2|TRBV2|many|TRBD1
TGTGCCAGCAGCGGACAGGGTTGGAACTATGGCTACACCTTC
CASSGQGWNYGYTF
>TRBJ2-5|TRBV19|.|TRBD1
TGTGCCAGTACAAGGGACAGCCAAGAGACCCAGTACTTC
CASTRDSQETQYF
>TRBJ2-5|TRBV18|.|TRBD2
TGTGCCAGCTCTCGCGGGACTAGCGGGAGAATATTCGGGGAGACCCAGTACTTC
CASSRGTSGRIFGETQYF
>TRBJ2-4|TRBV12-3/TRBV12-4|many|.
TGTGCCAGCAGTCCGCCCGGCCACGCCGGAAACATTCAGTACTTC
CASSPPGHAGNIQYF
>TRBJ1-1|TRBV30|.|.
TGTGCCTGGAGATCCGTCGGACATCTGAACACTGAAGCTTTCTTT
CAWRSVGHLNTEAFF
>TRBJ2-7|TRBV19|few|TRBD2
TGTGCCAGTACCTCCGGGACTAGCGGAGGCTACGAGCAGTACTTC
CASTSGTSGGYEQYF
>TRBJ2-1|TRBV14|.|.
TGTGCCAGCAGCCAATTCAGCACCTACAATGAGCAGTTCTTC
CASSQFSTYNEQFF
>TRBJ1-6|TRBV12-3/TRBV12-4|many|.
TGTGCCAGCAGCCTCGAGGGGGAGTCACCCCTCCACTTT
CASSLEGESPLHF
>TRBJ1-2|TRBV11-2|many|TRBD1
TGTGCCAGCAGCTTCCTATCGAATTTGACAGGGGGAGTTGGTGGCTACACCTTC
CASSFLSNLTGGVGGYTF
>TRBJ2-7|TRBV27|once|.
TGTGCCAGCAGTTCATCGACAGGAAACTACGAGCAGTACTTC
CASSSSTGNYEQYF
>TRBJ2-7|TRBV11-2|many|.
TGTGCCAGCAGCTTAGGGGAGGCCTCCTACGAGCAGTACTTC
CASSLGEASYEQYF
>TRBJ2-5|TRBV9|few|.
TGTGCCAGCAGCGAACCGGACAGGGCGACTAGCGTTTACGGAGAGACCCAGTACTTC
CASSEPDRATSVYGETQYF
>TRBJ1-3|TRBV3-1|few|.
TGTGCCAGCAGCCAGGACCCAGGGTCCGGAAACACCATATATTTT
CASSQDPGSGNTIYF
>TRBJ2-2|TRBV24-1|many|.
TGTGCCACCAGTGATGGGGGCTCCGTGAACACCGGGGAGCTGTTTTTT
CATSDGGSVNTGELFF
>TRBJ2-3|TRBV9|many|.
TGTGCCAGCAGCGTGGGGGCGCGGAGCACAGATACGCAGTATTTT
CASSVGARSTDTQYF
>TRBJ2-2|TRBV6-1|many|TRBD1
TGTGCCAGCAGTCAACGGGACAGGGGGCGCGGGGAGCTGTTTTTT
CASSQRDRGRGELFF
>TRBJ1-2|TRBV12-3/TRBV12-4|.|TRBD1
TGTGCCAGCAGCCTACAGGGGCCGCTAACCTATGGCTACACCTTC
CASSLQGPLTYGYTF
>TRBJ2-6|TRBV18|few|.
TGTGCCAGCTCACCGGGAGGGGCCAACGTCCTGACTTTC
CASSPGGANVLTF
>TRBJ2-7|TRBV12-3/TRBV12-4|many|.
TGTGCCAGCAGTTTATATGGGACAACTACCTACGAGCAGTACTTC
CASSLYGTTTYEQYF
>TRBJ2-3|TRBV27|many|.
TGTGCCAGCAGTTTGAATTCGGTGGATGGTACGCAGTATTTT
CASSLNSVDGTQYF
>TRBJ2-5|TRBV27|many|TRBD1
TGTGCCAGCAGTTCCCGGACAGGGGGGTACCAAGAGACCCAGTACTTC
CASSSRTGGYQETQYF
>TRBJ2-2|TRBV7-7|many|.
TGTGCTAGCAGCTTACTCGGGGGCGAAGGCACCGGGGAGCTGTTTTTT
CASSLLGGEGTGELFF
>TRBJ1-1|TRBV18|once|TRBD1
TGTGCCAGCTCCCCCCGGGACAGCATGAACACTGAAGCTTTCTTT
CASSPRDSMNTEAFF
>TRBJ2-7|TRBV3-1|many|TRBD2
TGTGCCAGCAGCCATACCGGGACTAGCTCTTCCTACGAGCAGTACTTC
CASSHTGTSSSYEQYF
>TRBJ2-7|TRBV5-1|few|TRBD2
TGCGCCAGCAGCTTGGGGGGGACTAGCGGGAGACCGTCCTACGAGCAGTACTTC
CASSLGGTSGRPSYEQYF
>TRBJ2-7|TRBV6-5|many|.
TGTGCCAGCAGTTACTCCGGTGAAGCCAGAGAGCAGTACTTC
CASSYSGEAREQYF
>TRBJ2-2|TRBV24-1|few|.
TGTGCCACCAGTTCCCCGTACACCGGGGAGCTGTTTTTT
CATSSPYTGELFF
>TRBJ1-5|TRBV6-5|few|.
TGTGCCAGCAGTTACTCAGTTCGGGGGCTCGTGAATCAGCCCCAGCATTTT
CASSYSVRGLVNQPQHF
>TRBJ2-2|TRBV19|.|TRBD1
TGTGCCAGTAGTATATCAAACAGGGGTGCCGGGGAGCTGTTTTTT
CASSISNRGAGELFF
>TRBJ2-1|TRBV29-1|many|.
TGCAGCGCTGATGGCGAGAGCTCCTACAATGAGCAGTTCTTC
CSADGESSYNEQFF
>TRBJ2-7|TRBV6-1|many|TRBD1
TGTGCCAGCAGTGATGGGACAGCCTACGAGCAGTACTTC
CASSDGTAYEQYF
>TRBJ1-5|TRBV28|many|.
TGTGCCAGCAGTCCTCCCAGTCAGCCCCAGCATTTT
CASSPPSQPQHF
>TRBJ2-3|TRBV6-1|.|TRBD2
TGTGCCAGCAGCTTCTTTGGTAGCGGGAGCACAGATACGCAGTATTTT
CASSFFGSGSTDTQYF
>TRBJ2-4|TRBV6-2/TRBV6-3|many|.
TGTGCCAGCACCGTCGGCCGGGCCAAAAACATTCAGTACTTC
CASTVGRAKNIQYF
>TRBJ2-2|TRBV6-1|many|.
TGTGCCAGCACGCGACCGACCGGGGAGCTGTTTTTT
CASTRPTGELFF
>TRBJ2-1|TRBV5-1|.|TRBD2
TGCGCCAGCAGCTTGGCCAGCGGGATCGTTTTTGAGCAGTTCTTC
CASSLASGIVFEQFF
>TRBJ2-4|TRBV6-1|many|TRBD1
TGTGCCAGCAGTGAAGAGGGGGCGCCGGCCAAAAACATTCAGTACTTC
CASSEEGAPAKNIQYF